A selection of T cell receptor beta chains follows, all from one sample in a study of STAT5B mutations in CD4+ large granular lymphocyte leukemia. The protocol was immunoSEQ multiplex PCR, while the TCRdb copy is restricted to in-frame clones and leaves out a portion. The sample holds 32,000 or so clones, approximately 79% seen once. The sequencing input was CD4+ T cells from blood buffy coats. The source is a human donor in good health. The CDR3 runs from the conserved cysteine through the conserved F or W.

>TRBV5-1|TRBJ2-2
CASSLDPQGTPGELFF
>TRBV7-2|TRBJ1-2
CASSLGGSFAGGYGYTF
>TRBV7-2|TRBJ1-5
CASSLDSGGTPGQPQHF
>TRBV27|TRBJ1-1
CASRPVGMNTEAFF
>TRBV5-1|TRBJ2-5
CASSLGRLAGGQETQYF
>TRBV7-2|TRBJ1-3
CASSSQRTGFYGNTIYF
>TRBV6-1|TRBJ2-3
CASSEERGGTDTQYF
>TRBV7-9|TRBJ2-1
CASSPPTVSLTYEQFF
>TRBV4-3|TRBJ1-1
CASSQVSVNTEAFF
>TRBV6-9|TRBJ2-7
CASSYRRGQNEQYF
>TRBV5-6|TRBJ1-2
CASSLVDRDTYGYTF
>TRBV5-8|TRBJ1-5
CASSSPRRGAQPQHF
>TRBV7-8|TRBJ2-3
CASAGPITDTQYF
>TRBV25-1|TRBJ1-1
CASSRNHMAF
>TRBV5-1|TRBJ1-2
CASSLFNREGYTF
>TRBV6-5|TRBJ1-1
CASSPGTVSTEAFF
>TRBV6-5|TRBJ1-2
CASSAWGGDGYTF
>TRBV6-5|TRBJ2-7
CASSLRGAGTPYEQYF
>TRBV7-9|TRBJ2-1
CASSWPVAGVGDEQFF
>TRBV6-5|TRBJ1-2
CASRTPGDSYGYTF
>TRBV7-9|TRBJ2-3
CASSLAEGAPTQYF
>TRBV28|TRBJ1-1
CAGRGGDTEAFF
>TRBV2|TRBJ1-1
CASSPGHGPENTEAFF
>TRBV7-2|TRBJ1-2
CASSLPGQGSGYTF
>TRBV18|TRBJ2-5
CASSLDRGETQYF
>TRBV6-1|TRBJ1-2
CASRRPTGQYTF
>TRBV5-4|TRBJ2-5
CASSLFGGGQETQYF
>TRBV28|TRBJ1-2
CASSPPGARVYGYTF
>TRBV5-8|TRBJ1-2
CASSLARGQGEYGYTF
>TRBV10-2|TRBJ2-3
CASSVAGGPGRSDTQYF
>TRBV5-1|TRBJ2-1
CASSFGTGANEQFF
>TRBV7-9|TRBJ1-2
CASSLEDRAAYGYTF
>TRBV6-1|TRBJ1-2
CASSERQGANYGYTF
>TRBV7-2|TRBJ1-1
CASSPQGRTEAFF
>TRBV29-1|TRBJ2-2
CSVNPGAGELFF
>TRBV28|TRBJ2-3
CASSLMGGARLDTQYF
>TRBV7-2|TRBJ1-6
CASSLAGGGLRSPLHF
>TRBV6-1|TRBJ2-7
CASSPQGHEQYF
>TRBV2|TRBJ1-2
CASTTDPYGYTF
>TRBV5-4|TRBJ1-3
CASSSQTGGGNTIYF
>TRBV10-3|TRBJ1-5
CAISDHGTGKKPQHF
>TRBV28|TRBJ2-5
CASSDTGAGGETQYF
>TRBV5-1|TRBJ2-3
CASSLVVRDLGGTDTQYF
>TRBV2|TRBJ2-2
CATRTVGMNTGELFF
>TRBV7-2|TRBJ1-4
CASSQTGTGEKLFF
>TRBV19|TRBJ1-6
CASMEGRNSSPLHF
>TRBV18|TRBJ2-3
CASSPPRTSGDRADTQYF
>TRBV5-8|TRBJ2-4
CASSLYSGGLLAKNIQYF